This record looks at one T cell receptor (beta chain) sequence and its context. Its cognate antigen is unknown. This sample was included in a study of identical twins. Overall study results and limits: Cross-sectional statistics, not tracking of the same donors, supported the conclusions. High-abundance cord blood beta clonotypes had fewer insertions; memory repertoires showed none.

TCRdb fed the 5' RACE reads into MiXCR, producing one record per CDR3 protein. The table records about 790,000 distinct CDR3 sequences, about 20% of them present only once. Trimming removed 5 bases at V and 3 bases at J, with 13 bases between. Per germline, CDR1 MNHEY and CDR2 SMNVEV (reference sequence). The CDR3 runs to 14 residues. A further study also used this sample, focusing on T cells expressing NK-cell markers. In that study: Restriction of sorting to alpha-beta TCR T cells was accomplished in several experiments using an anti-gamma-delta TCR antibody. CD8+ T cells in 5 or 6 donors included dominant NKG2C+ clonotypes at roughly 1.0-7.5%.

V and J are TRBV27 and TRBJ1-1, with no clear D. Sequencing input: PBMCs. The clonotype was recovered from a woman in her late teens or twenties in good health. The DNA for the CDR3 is TGTGCCAGCAGTCACGGTCAGAGGGACACTGAAGCTTTCTTT. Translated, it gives CASSHGQRDTEAFF.